This TCR beta chain originates from a study of tumor and adjacent non-tumor tissue in lung cancer. Overall study context: About 4.2 million productive TCRbeta reads were obtained per sample on average.

Germline V gene data show CDR1 as KGHDR and CDR2 as SFDVKD. The CDR3 totals 13 residues. J lost 9 bases, V lost 7 bases, and 8 bases had no gene match. TCRbeta libraries were built with three rounds of nested PCR, modified from ARM-PCR. MiXCR, applied by TCRdb to the multiplex PCR reads, yields one record per CDR3 protein. The table has around 74,000 distinct CDR3 sequences, approximately 68% seen once. No cell sorting was done before RNA was extracted from the tissue. The normal lung tissue was taken more than 3 cm from the tumor edge. This clonotype originated in a woman aged 45-65 years with non-small cell lung cancer. The chain employs TRBV24-1 and TRBJ2-1, with 7 bases fitting TRBD2. Sequencing was carried out using distant non-tumor lung tissue. CDR3 sequence reads: CATSPTSVGEQFF. CDR3 DNA sequence: TGTGCCACCAGCCCAACTAGCGTTGGTGAGCAGTTCTTC.